This TCR beta chain comes out of a study of blood T cell repertoires in COVID-19. For the study at large: Acute and convalescent COVID-19 samples came from the United States, Italy and Spain. T cells, B-cell-depleted T cells, or PBMCs provided the cDNA or gDNA that served as material.

Germline V gives CDR1 MNHEY, CDR2 SVGAGI. The CDR3 consists of 14 residues. Trimming took 4 bases from V and 3 from J; bases not matched to a gene: 3. In the original workflow: Scientists estimated how many nucleated cells there were by amplifying reference gene primers. This table comes from immunoSEQ multiplex PCR, and its TCRdb copy is limited to in-frame clones, with some not included. Clone size and the V and J calls come from that table; the DNA yielded D and trimming. The sample shows around 99,000 clones, 70% to 90% of them seen only once. The receptor's source is a human donor in a cohort sampled during active COVID-19. The sample was peripheral blood. This rearrangement joins TRBV6-5 to TRBJ2-7; TRBD1 matches 10 bases. The DNA for the CDR3 is TGTGCCAGCAGTTTGACAGGGGGCGACTACGAGCAGTACTTC. Translating it yields CASSLTGGDYEQYF.